Listed below are T cell receptor beta chains from one sample, sequenced in a study of blood T cell repertoires in COVID-19. Measured with immunoSEQ multiplex PCR; TCRdb has only the in-frame clones, and not every one. The sample yields some 250,000 clones, more than 75% seen once. Sequencing was performed on PBMCs or T cells enriched from blood (not recorded which). Source of these receptors: a woman aged 40 to 50 with acute COVID-19. Each CDR3 is given with its conserved first and last residue. D genes are given only for firm matches. A clone size is listed for some rows: how often the clone was seen (once, few, many), or a class if it is expanded.

J gene: TRBJ1-4
D gene: -
V gene: TRBV5-5
clone size: -
CDR3 DNA: TGTGCCAGCAGCTCCCGCGGGACCGCAACTAATGAAAAACTGTTTTTT
CDR3 protein: CASSSRGTATNEKLFF

J gene: TRBJ2-7
D gene: TRBD2
V gene: TRBV7-6
clone size: -
CDR3 DNA: TGTGCCAGCAGCCCACAAAGCGGGGGGTCCTACGAGCAGTACTTC
CDR3 protein: CASSPQSGGSYEQYF

J gene: TRBJ1-1
D gene: -
V gene: TRBV5-1
clone size: -
CDR3 DNA: TGCGCCAGCAGCTTGGCGGCGGGAACTGAAGCTTTCTTT
CDR3 protein: CASSLAAGTEAFF

J gene: TRBJ1-1
D gene: -
V gene: TRBV6-2/TRBV6-3
clone size: -
CDR3 DNA: TGTGCCAGCAGCAAACCCCGGATCTTGGGTAGAGGCACTGAAGCTTTCTTT
CDR3 protein: CASSKPRILGRGTEAFF

J gene: TRBJ1-1
D gene: -
V gene: TRBV28
clone size: -
CDR3 DNA: TGTGCCAGCACCTATGGGGGGAATTGGGCTTTCTTT
CDR3 protein: CASTYGGNWAFF

J gene: TRBJ1-1
D gene: -
V gene: TRBV7-2
clone size: -
CDR3 DNA: TGTGCCAGCAGCTTAGTTAGCACAGGGTGGGCTGAAGCTTTCTTT
CDR3 protein: CASSLVSTGWAEAFF

J gene: TRBJ2-7
D gene: TRBD2
V gene: TRBV2
clone size: -
CDR3 DNA: TGTGCCAGCAGGCCCGAAGCGGGAGTAAGCGAGCAGTACTTC
CDR3 protein: CASRPEAGVSEQYF

J gene: TRBJ1-5
D gene: -
V gene: TRBV6-1
clone size: -
CDR3 DNA: TGTGCCACCTCGGAGGGCAATCAGCCCCAGCATTTT
CDR3 protein: CATSEGNQPQHF

J gene: TRBJ2-1
D gene: TRBD1
V gene: TRBV29-1
clone size: once
CDR3 DNA: TGCAGCGTGGGACAGGGGGGCTCCTACAATGAGCAGTTCTTC
CDR3 protein: CSVGQGGSYNEQFF

J gene: TRBJ1-6
D gene: -
V gene: TRBV7-2
clone size: -
CDR3 DNA: TGTGCCAGCAGCTTACTGACGGGGGGATACTCACCCCTCCACTTT
CDR3 protein: CASSLLTGGYSPLHF

J gene: TRBJ1-3
D gene: -
V gene: TRBV18
clone size: -
CDR3 DNA: TGTGCCAGCTCACCGGACAGCTTCGGAAACACCATATATTTT
CDR3 protein: CASSPDSFGNTIYF

J gene: TRBJ1-6
D gene: TRBD1
V gene: TRBV7-2
clone size: -
CDR3 DNA: TGTGCCAGCAGCAGGCAGGGACAGGATAATTCACCCCTCCACTTT
CDR3 protein: CASSRQGQDNSPLHF

J gene: TRBJ1-6
D gene: -
V gene: TRBV27
clone size: -
CDR3 DNA: TGTGCCAGCAGTTTATCTCCTCCCGGGGTGAGCTCCTATAATTCACCCCTCCACTTT
CDR3 protein: CASSLSPPGVSSYNSPLHF

J gene: TRBJ2-3
D gene: TRBD1
V gene: TRBV6-1
clone size: -
CDR3 DNA: TGTGCCAGCAGTGAATCGGGACAGGGTGTGACAGATACGCAGTATTTT
CDR3 protein: CASSESGQGVTDTQYF

J gene: TRBJ2-6
D gene: TRBD1
V gene: TRBV7-9
clone size: -
CDR3 DNA: TGTGCCAGCAGCGTACAGGGGATCTCTGGGGCCAACGTCCTGACTTTC
CDR3 protein: CASSVQGISGANVLTF

J gene: TRBJ1-2
D gene: TRBD1
V gene: TRBV9
clone size: -
CDR3 DNA: TGTGCCAGCAGCGCGAGGACAGGGCTAAACTATGGCTACACCTTC
CDR3 protein: CASSARTGLNYGYTF

J gene: TRBJ1-1
D gene: -
V gene: TRBV19
clone size: -
CDR3 DNA: TGTGCCAGTTTGGTACGGGACGGGGGGAAAGAAGCTTTCTTT
CDR3 protein: CASLVRDGGKEAFF

J gene: TRBJ2-1
D gene: TRBD2
V gene: TRBV2
clone size: -
CDR3 DNA: TGTGCCAGCAGTGAAACTAGCGGGGGGAACAATGAGCAGTTCTTC
CDR3 protein: CASSETSGGNNEQFF

J gene: TRBJ2-7
D gene: TRBD1
V gene: TRBV7-9
clone size: once
CDR3 DNA: TGTGCCAGCAGCTTCCTGGGGACAGGGTACGAGCAGTACTTC
CDR3 protein: CASSFLGTGYEQYF

J gene: TRBJ1-5
D gene: TRBD1
V gene: TRBV28
clone size: -
CDR3 DNA: TGTGCCAGCAAACAGGGGAGCAATCAGCCCCAGCATTTT
CDR3 protein: CASKQGSNQPQHF

J gene: TRBJ2-3
D gene: -
V gene: TRBV5-1
clone size: -
CDR3 DNA: TGCGCCAGCAGCTTGGCAGGGTACGGCACAGATACGCAGTATTTT
CDR3 protein: CASSLAGYGTDTQYF

J gene: TRBJ1-2
D gene: -
V gene: TRBV7-9
clone size: -
CDR3 DNA: TGTGCCAGCAGCCCCCCACAGGGTGTTAACTATGGCTACACCTTC
CDR3 protein: CASSPPQGVNYGYTF

J gene: TRBJ2-2
D gene: -
V gene: TRBV30
clone size: -
CDR3 DNA: TGTGCCTGGAGTGTATCCGCAGGGGAAAACACCGGGGAGCTGTTTTTT
CDR3 protein: CAWSVSAGENTGELFF

J gene: TRBJ1-1
D gene: TRBD1
V gene: TRBV7-3
clone size: -
CDR3 DNA: TGTGCCAGCAGCCCCACAGGGGTCACTGAAGCTTTCTTT
CDR3 protein: CASSPTGVTEAFF

J gene: TRBJ2-2
D gene: -
V gene: TRBV3-1/TRBV3-2
clone size: once
CDR3 DNA: TGTGCCAGCAGCCAAGGCGGGACCCCCGGGGCCACCGGGGAGCTGTTTTTT
CDR3 protein: CASSQGGTPGATGELFF

J gene: TRBJ2-1
D gene: TRBD2
V gene: TRBV7-2
clone size: -
CDR3 DNA: TGTGCCAGCAGCACTAGCGGGGGGGCTTACAATGAGCAGTTCTTC
CDR3 protein: CASSTSGGAYNEQFF

J gene: TRBJ1-2
D gene: -
V gene: TRBV7-2
clone size: -
CDR3 DNA: TGTGCCAGCAGCTCGGGGGGGCCAGGGGATGGCTACACCTTC
CDR3 protein: CASSSGGPGDGYTF

J gene: TRBJ1-1
D gene: -
V gene: TRBV7-9
clone size: -
CDR3 DNA: TGTGCCAGCAGCCCCCGCCTTCAGGGCGGGGACACTGAAGCTTTCTTT
CDR3 protein: CASSPRLQGGDTEAFF

J gene: TRBJ2-1
D gene: TRBD2
V gene: TRBV24-1
clone size: -
CDR3 DNA: TGTGCCACCGAGAGCGGGAGGGGACATGAGCAGTTCTTC
CDR3 protein: CATESGRGHEQFF

J gene: TRBJ2-1
D gene: TRBD2
V gene: TRBV11-3
clone size: -
CDR3 DNA: TGTGCCAGCAGCTTAGGACTAGCGGGAGGGCCGGGCAATGAGCAGTTCTTC
CDR3 protein: CASSLGLAGGPGNEQFF

J gene: TRBJ2-7
D gene: TRBD2
V gene: TRBV2
clone size: -
CDR3 DNA: TGTGCCAGGGGACTAGCCTCCTACGAGCAGTACTTC
CDR3 protein: CARGLASYEQYF

J gene: TRBJ2-2
D gene: -
V gene: TRBV7-9
clone size: -
CDR3 DNA: TGTGCCAGCAGCTTAGACAGGGCTACCGGGGAGCTGTTTTTT
CDR3 protein: CASSLDRATGELFF

J gene: TRBJ1-1
D gene: -
V gene: TRBV28
clone size: -
CDR3 DNA: TGTGCCAGCAGCTCCAGCGACACTGAAGCTTTCTTT
CDR3 protein: CASSSSDTEAFF

J gene: TRBJ1-2
D gene: TRBD1
V gene: TRBV28
clone size: once
CDR3 DNA: TGTGCCAGCAGCCGAAGGACAGGGGCGAATGGCTACACCTTC
CDR3 protein: CASSRRTGANGYTF

J gene: TRBJ2-7
D gene: TRBD2
V gene: TRBV4-3
clone size: once
CDR3 DNA: TGCGCCAGCAGCCAAGATTTACTAGCGATTTACGAGCAGTACTTC
CDR3 protein: CASSQDLLAIYEQYF

J gene: TRBJ2-1
D gene: -
V gene: TRBV28
clone size: -
CDR3 DNA: TGTGCCAGCACCACCTACAATGAGCAGTTCTTC
CDR3 protein: CASTTYNEQFF

J gene: TRBJ2-7
D gene: -
V gene: TRBV5-4
clone size: -
CDR3 DNA: TGTGCCAGCAGCTTGGGACAGAGCTACGAGCAGTACTTC
CDR3 protein: CASSLGQSYEQYF

J gene: TRBJ2-1
D gene: -
V gene: TRBV11-2
clone size: -
CDR3 DNA: TGTGCCAGCAGCTTGGCCCCCTACAATGAGCAGTTCTTC
CDR3 protein: CASSLAPYNEQFF

J gene: TRBJ1-1
D gene: -
V gene: TRBV11-2
clone size: -
CDR3 DNA: TGTGCCAGCAGCTTAGGGGGCGGGGACGCGAACACTGAAGCTTTCTTT
CDR3 protein: CASSLGGGDANTEAFF

J gene: TRBJ2-2
D gene: -
V gene: TRBV9
clone size: once
CDR3 DNA: TGTGCCAGCAGCGTAGATCGGAGCGGGGAGCTGTTTTTT
CDR3 protein: CASSVDRSGELFF

J gene: TRBJ2-1
D gene: -
V gene: TRBV20-1
clone size: -
CDR3 DNA: TGCAGTGCTAGTTCAGATTACAATGAGCAGTTCTTC
CDR3 protein: CSASSDYNEQFF

J gene: TRBJ2-2
D gene: -
V gene: TRBV29-1
clone size: once
CDR3 DNA: TGCAGCGCCTTAGGGGGTCCGAACACCGGGGAGCTGTTTTTT
CDR3 protein: CSALGGPNTGELFF

J gene: TRBJ1-5
D gene: TRBD1
V gene: TRBV2
clone size: -
CDR3 DNA: TGTGCCAGCAGGGCAAACAGGGGGCAAGGGAATCAGCCCCAGCATTTT
CDR3 protein: CASRANRGQGNQPQHF

J gene: TRBJ1-4
D gene: -
V gene: TRBV2
clone size: -
CDR3 DNA: TGTGCCAGCAGTGGTCTCTCTGAAAAACTGTTTTTT
CDR3 protein: CASSGLSEKLFF

J gene: TRBJ2-5
D gene: TRBD1
V gene: TRBV19
clone size: -
CDR3 DNA: TGTGCCAGTAGTCCAGGGGGAGAGACCCAGTACTTC
CDR3 protein: CASSPGGETQYF

J gene: TRBJ2-5
D gene: -
V gene: TRBV2
clone size: once
CDR3 DNA: TGTGCCAGCAGGAAGGGGCGGGGTCAAGAGACCCAGTACTTC
CDR3 protein: CASRKGRGQETQYF

J gene: TRBJ1-1
D gene: -
V gene: TRBV29-1
clone size: -
CDR3 DNA: TGCAGCGTCCTTACCTACAGGGTGAACACTGAAGCTTTCTTT
CDR3 protein: CSVLTYRVNTEAFF

J gene: TRBJ1-4
D gene: TRBD1
V gene: TRBV9
clone size: -
CDR3 DNA: TGTGCCAGCAGCGCTGTGCAGGGGGCGCCGGAGGAAAAACTGTTTTTT
CDR3 protein: CASSAVQGAPEEKLFF

J gene: TRBJ2-7
D gene: -
V gene: TRBV5-1
clone size: -
CDR3 DNA: TGCGCCAGCAGCTTGTTAGTCGACTCCGGCTACGAGCAGTACTTC
CDR3 protein: CASSLLVDSGYEQYF

J gene: TRBJ2-1
D gene: TRBD1
V gene: TRBV27
clone size: -
CDR3 DNA: TGTGCCAGCAGTTTCCTAGACAGGGCTGGCAATGAGCAGTTCTTC
CDR3 protein: CASSFLDRAGNEQFF

J gene: TRBJ2-7
D gene: TRBD1
V gene: TRBV7-9
clone size: -
CDR3 DNA: TGTGCCAGCAGCCCAAGACAGGGAGAGGACGAGCAGTACTTC
CDR3 protein: CASSPRQGEDEQYF

J gene: TRBJ1-1
D gene: -
V gene: TRBV28
clone size: few
CDR3 DNA: TGTGCCAGCAGTCCCCCGGACTATTCCGCTGAAGCTTTCTTT
CDR3 protein: CASSPPDYSAEAFF

J gene: TRBJ2-7
D gene: TRBD2
V gene: TRBV2
clone size: -
CDR3 DNA: TGTGCCAGCAGGGGACTAGCGGGGGACCCCTCCTACGAGCAGTACTTC
CDR3 protein: CASRGLAGDPSYEQYF

J gene: TRBJ2-1
D gene: TRBD2
V gene: TRBV7-2
clone size: -
CDR3 DNA: TGTGCCAGCAGCTTAGGTGCGGGAGCGGGTAATGAGCAGTTCTTC
CDR3 protein: CASSLGAGAGNEQFF

J gene: TRBJ2-7
D gene: TRBD2
V gene: TRBV7-8
clone size: -
CDR3 DNA: TGTGCCAGCAGCTTAGGGTCGAGCGGGGGGGCCAAGAGGGAGCAGTACTTC
CDR3 protein: CASSLGSSGGAKREQYF